Presented here are 26 T cell receptor beta chains from one specimen sequenced in a study of cytomegalovirus exposure and HLA in healthy donors. The PCR contained 60 Vbeta and 13 Jbeta primers. Method: immunoSEQ multiplex PCR; TCRdb's copy keeps in-frame clones and lacks some. This sample's clone table lists approximately 120,000 clones. The sequenced sample consisted of PBMCs. Receptors originate from a middle-aged man in good health and CMV-seronegative.

V gene TRBV14 combines with J gene TRBJ2-1; 9 nucleotides agree with TRBD2. Germline CDR1 SGHDN, CDR2 FVKESK. The CDR3 extends over 17 amino acids. Germline trimming cut 3 bases from V and 7 bases from J; bases unmatched to any gene: 13. This CDR3 reads CASSHRSSSGNWNEQFF. The CDR3 DNA is TGTGCCAGCAGCCACAGGTCCTCTAGCGGGAACTGGAATGAGCAGTTCTTC.

The V and J genes are TRBV5-6 and TRBJ1-2, with 8 nucleotides matching TRBD1. In germline, CDR1 is SGHDT, CDR2 YYEEEE. The length of the CDR3 is 17 residues. After removal of 2 bases from V and 5 bases from J, the junction contained 14 bases not matched to a gene. The CDR3 protein is CASSFSGQGVRTYGYTF. The CDR3 coding sequence is TGTGCCAGCAGCTTTTCAGGACAGGGAGTGCGGACGTATGGCTACACCTTC.

V usage is TRBV6-1 and J usage is TRBJ2-7; 7 bases align to TRBD2. V lost 10 bases and J lost 2; bases outside the gene matches: 11. CDR1 MNHNS and CDR2 SASEGT come from the germline V gene. This CDR3 is built from 14 residues. The CDR3: CATRRGEGPYEQYF. The CDR3 DNA reads as TGTGCCACCAGACGTGGGGAGGGCCCCTACGAGCAGTACTTC.

As concerns this clone: The same CDR3 can be traced to other DNA sequences in this sample. The rearrangement links TRBV10-2 to TRBJ2-1; 8 nucleotides match TRBD2. V dropped 4 bases and J dropped 12; count of bases not matched to a gene: 17. Per the germline V gene, CDR1 is WSHSY and CDR2 is SAAADI. CDR3 length: 16 residues. This CDR3 reads CASSGLAGGLRNGQFF. DNA for the CDR3: TGCGCCAGCAGTGGGCTAGCGGGCGGACTGCGGAACGGGCAGTTCTTC.

The chain has TRBV27 and TRBJ2-7, with TRBD1 matching 10 bases. V shed 5 bases, J shed 6 bases, and the junction held 4 bases outside the gene matches. CDR3 length equals 13 residues. The germline gives CDR1 MNHEY, CDR2 SMNVEV (reference sequence). CDR3 sequence (DNA): TGTGCCAGCAGTGACAGGGGGCGGCGCGAGCAGTACTTC. It translates to CASSDRGRREQYF.

A remark on this clone: The sample holds other DNA sequences that translate to the same CDR3. CDR3 loop: CASSSGTGGNTIYF. CDR3 in DNA: TGCGCCAGCAGCTCCGGGACAGGGGGAAACACCATATATTTT. The genes are TRBV5-1 and TRBJ1-3; 9 nucleotides match TRBD1. This CDR3 has 14 amino acids. J lost 4 bases, V lost 3 bases, and 2 bases had no gene match. From germline, CDR1 is SGHRS and CDR2 YFSETQ.

This rearrangement joins TRBV18 to TRBJ1-1; D gene ambiguous. Germline assignment: CDR1 KGHSH and CDR2 LQKENI. Trimming stripped 10 bases from V and 0 bases from J, with 15 bases between. The length of the CDR3 is 14 residues. CDR3 DNA: TGTGCCACCACAAAGTCCGGGGTGAACACTGAAGCTTTCTTT. It translates to CATTKSGVNTEAFF.

The rearrangement joins TRBV6-1 to TRBJ2-4; D unresolved. Trimming pared 3 bases from V and 0 bases from J, leaving 9 bases between. Germline-derived CDR1 and CDR2 are MNHNS and SASEGT. The CDR3 has 15 residues. CDR3 DNA: TGTGCCAGCAGTGATAAGCTAGAAGCCAAAAACATTCAGTACTTC. Translated, it gives CASSDKLEAKNIQYF.

This chain joins TRBV7-2 and TRBJ2-7; 14 nucleotides align to TRBD2. The CDR3 sequence is 17 residues long. The germline V gene has CDR1 SGHTA and CDR2 FQGNSA. V was clipped by 6 bases and J by 2 bases; unmatched bases: 9. The chain's CDR3 is CASSQAGTSGRPYEQYF. The CDR3 DNA reads as TGTGCCAGCAGTCAAGCGGGGACTAGCGGGAGACCCTACGAGCAGTACTTC. Full variable domain (outside the CDR3, taken from reference TRBV7-2 and TRBJ2-7): GAGVSQSPSNKVTEKGKDVELRCDPISGHTALYWYRQSLGQGLEFLIYFQGNSAPDKSGLPSDRFSAERTGGSVSTLTIQRTQQEDSAVYLCASSQAGTSGRPYEQYFGPGTRLTVT.

Here the CDR3 reads CAWSQNRGWGYTF. CDR3 DNA: TGTGCCTGGAGCCAGAACAGGGGGTGGGGCTACACCTTC. The rearrangement links TRBV30 to TRBJ1-2, with 8 bases aligning to TRBD1. The CDR3 consists of 13 residues. CDR1 and CDR2 (germline): GTSNPN, SVGIG (reference sequence). After removal of 3 bases from V and 8 bases from J, the junction contained 8 bases not matched to a gene.

This rearrangement joins TRBV7-8 to TRBJ1-5, with a weak D call TRBD1 (6 bases). The CDR3 spans 15 residues. V was clipped by 4 bases and J by 4 bases, with 14 bases between them. CDR1 SGHVS and CDR2 FQNEAQ come from the germline V gene. The CDR3 DNA is TGTGCCAGCAGCTCCTCCGGACAGCTAAATCAGCCCCAGCATTTT. Its protein is CASSSSGQLNQPQHF.

The chain links TRBV5-4 to TRBJ2-3, with 11 bases lining up with TRBD2. J gave up 0 bases and V 4 bases, and 7 bases lay outside the gene matches. This CDR3 region has 17 residues. The germline gives CDR1 SGHNT, CDR2 YYREEE (reference sequence). Here the CDR3 reads CASSPTSGSLSTDTQYF. The CDR3 DNA reads as TGTGCCAGCAGCCCCACTAGCGGGAGCCTCAGCACAGATACGCAGTATTTT.

The V gene is TRBV7-9, the J gene TRBJ1-5; D perhaps matches TRBD1 (6 bases). Between the trimmed V and J ends, which lost 5 bases and 4 bases, there was a span of 12 bases. The CDR3 spans 14 residues. Germline lookup yields CDR1 SEHNR and CDR2 FQNEAQ (reference sequence). The CDR3 DNA sequence: TGTGCCAGCAGCCCCCGGACAGAGAATCAGCCCCAGCATTTT. This encodes CASSPRTENQPQHF.

V and J are TRBV7-9 and TRBJ2-1; tentative D call: TRBD2 (5 bases). Trimming shortened V by 4 bases and J by 0 bases, and 16 bases separated the two germline ends. The CDR3 runs to 17 residues. CDR1 and CDR2 from the germline V gene are SEHNR and FQNEAQ (reference sequence). CDR3 bases: TGTGCCAGCAGCTCTAGCTTACGCGAGAGCTCCTACAATGAGCAGTTCTTC. Translation: CASSSSLRESSYNEQFF. Filled out from reference TRBV7-9 and TRBJ2-1, the complete variable domain reads DTGVSQNPRHKITKRGQNVTFRCDPISEHNRLYWYRQTLGQGPEFLTYFQNEAQLEKSRLLSDRFSAERPKGSFSTLEIQRTEQGDSAMYLCASSSSLRESSYNEQFFGPGTRLTVL.

V and J are TRBV6-5 and TRBJ1-2; D gene unclear. V dropped 7 bases and J dropped 4 bases, with 13 bases sitting between them. This CDR3 has 13 amino acids. Germline V lookup: CDR1 MNHEY, CDR2 SVGAGI. CDR3 region: CASTSGRLYGYTF. CDR3 in DNA: TGTGCCAGCACCTCGGGTCGACTCTATGGCTACACCTTC.

This chain connects TRBV11-3 to TRBJ2-5, with TRBD1 identical over 7 bases. CDR3 length: 14 residues. Germline lookup yields CDR1 SGHNT and CDR2 YENEEA. V gave up 5 bases and J gave up 2 bases; unmatched junction bases: 5. The CDR3 coding sequence is TGTGCCAGCAGCCGGGGACAGAGTCAAGAGACCCAGTACTTC. The encoded protein is CASSRGQSQETQYF.

The V gene is TRBV10-2, the J gene TRBJ1-1; 8 nucleotides line up with TRBD1. The CDR3 has 16 residues. The V gene end was trimmed by 7 bases and the J gene end by 0 bases; junction bases not matched to a gene: 10. The germline V gene encodes CDR1 WSHSY and CDR2 SAAADI. The CDR3 loop is CASTRGGGQVNTEAFF. The DNA for the CDR3 is TGCGCCAGCACCAGAGGTGGGGGACAGGTGAACACTGAAGCTTTCTTT.

The V gene is TRBV13, the J gene TRBJ2-1; 8 bases match TRBD2. V was pared by 5 bases and J by 6 bases, with 15 bases of the junction left unmatched. The CDR3 runs to 17 residues. Germline V lookup: CDR1 PRHDT, CDR2 FYEKMQ (reference sequence). The CDR3 spells CASSQGLGGGRVNEQFF. Here the CDR3 DNA reads TGTGCCAGCAGCCAGGGACTAGGGGGGGGTAGGGTCAATGAGCAGTTCTTC. The full variable domain, its missing parts supplied by reference TRBV13 and TRBJ2-1, is AAGVIQSPRHLIKEKRETATLKCYPIPRHDTVYWYQQGPGQDPQFLISFYEKMQSDKGSIPDRFSAQQFSDYHSELNMSSLELGDSALYFCASSQGLGGGRVNEQFFGPGTRLTVL.

CDR3 DNA sequence: TGTGCCAGCAGCTTGAGGGGATTCTCTGGAAACACCATATATTTT. Protein product: CASSLRGFSGNTIYF. This rearrangement joins TRBV5-5 to TRBJ1-3, with a tentative D call TRBD1 (5 bases). Deletions cut 1 base from V and 0 bases from J, with 8 bases between. CDR3 length: 15 amino acids. CDR1 is SGHKS, CDR2 YYEKEE, per germline (reference sequence). Supplemented by reference TRBV5-5 and TRBJ1-3, the full variable domain reads DAGVTQSPTHLIKTRGQQVTLRCSPISGHKSVSWYQQVLGQGPQFIFQYYEKEERGRGNFPDRFSARQFPNYSSELNVNALLLGDSALYLCASSLRGFSGNTIYFGEGSWLTVV.

The genes are TRBV27 and TRBJ2-3; D is possibly TRBD1 (6 bases). Germline V gene sequence: CDR1 MNHEY, CDR2 SMNVEV (reference sequence). The CDR3 is 16 amino acids. The ends were cut back, 7 bases at V and 2 bases at J, with 19 bases in the middle. Written as DNA, the CDR3 is TGTGCCAGCAATCGCCTGGACAGAAGGACCACAGATACGCAGTATTTT. It yields the protein CASNRLDRRTTDTQYF.

The CDR3 coding sequence is TGTGCCAGCAGTGACTACTATAATTCACCCCTCCACTTT. It encodes CASSDYYNSPLHF. The rearrangement links TRBV6-1 to TRBJ1-6; no clear D gene. Germline V gene data show CDR1 as MNHNS and CDR2 as SASEGT. V was shortened by 3 bases and J by 3 bases, with 3 bases between the two germline ends. This CDR3 region has 13 residues.

As for this clone: A junction end diverges from the germline sequence, so it may reflect a read error. The rearrangement links TRBV27 to TRBJ1-1; 7 nucleotides agree with TRBD1. The CDR3 has 14 amino acids. Germline V gene lookup returns CDR1 MNHEY and CDR2 SMNVEV (reference sequence). The CDR3 DNA sequence: TGTGCCAGCAGTTTAACAGGGGTGAACACTGAAGCTTCCTTT. Protein sequence: CASSLTGVNTEASF.

This sequence joins TRBV5-1 and TRBJ2-5, with D maybe TRBD1 (6 bases). The germline gives CDR1 SGHRS, CDR2 YFSETQ. Trimming removed 3 bases from V and 4 bases from J, with 10 bases in between. The CDR3 covers 13 residues. Here the CDR3 reads CASSSQGRETQYF. The CDR3 region has the DNA TGCGCCAGCAGCTCACAGGGTCGAGAGACCCAGTACTTC.

The CDR3 region has the DNA TGTGCCAGCAGCTTGGCAGGGACAGATACGCAGTATTTT. It translates to CASSLAGTDTQYF. The chain links TRBV5-6 to TRBJ2-3, with a tentative D call TRBD1 (5 bases). V lost 0 bases and J lost 3, with 5 bases in between. CDR1 is SGHDT, CDR2 YYEEEE, per germline. The CDR3 loop spans 13 amino acids.

The V and J genes are TRBV10-3 and TRBJ2-1, with 11 positions matching TRBD2. V lost 3 bases, J lost 4 bases, and 5 bases stayed unmatched. Germline loops: CDR1 ENHRY, CDR2 SYGVKD. This CDR3 has 16 amino acids. CDR3 sequence reads: CAISERGLAVYNEQFF. The DNA for the CDR3 is TGTGCCATCAGTGAAAGGGGACTAGCGGTATACAATGAGCAGTTCTTC.

In regard to this clone: Other DNA sequences in this specimen translate into the identical CDR3. The V call is TRBV5-4, the J call TRBJ1-3; 8 positions agree with TRBD1. V was clipped by 4 bases and J by 2 bases; unmatched bases: 2. The CDR3 is 14 residues long. Germline V CDR1 and CDR2: SGHNT, YYREEE (reference sequence). The CDR3 coding sequence is TGTGCCAGCAGCCTACAGGGGGCTGGAAACACCATATATTTT. The encoded protein is CASSLQGAGNTIYF.